One sample yielded the 17 T cell receptor beta chains listed below, sequenced in a study of CD4 and CD8 cells across lung adenocarcinoma regions. TCRdb ran MiXCR on the PCR reads and lists one entry per CDR3 protein. The sample has under 4,000 distinct CDR3 sequences, about 65% seen once. The specimen was CD8+ T cells from the margin of a lung tumor. All receptors derive from a female donor with lung adenocarcinoma. The CD4 and CD8 labels of this study may be unreliable.

By share, this clonotype counts as large (0.1 to 1%). V usage is TRBV10-2 and J usage is TRBJ2-3; D gene unclear. V was pared by 6 bases and J by 3 bases, with 13 bases between. Germline CDR1 WSHSY, CDR2 SAAADI. This CDR3 comprises 14 residues. The CDR3 region is CASSPAVTTDTQYF. Written as DNA, the CDR3 is TGCGCCAGCAGCCCCGCCGTCACTACAGATACGCAGTATTTT.

The chain combines TRBV11-1 with TRBJ2-5; D is undetermined. The ends were cut back, 1 base at V and 4 bases at J, with 7 bases in the middle. CDR1 SGHAT and CDR2 FQDESV come from the germline V gene (reference sequence). The CDR3 contains 13 residues. The CDR3 bases are TGTGCCAGCAGCTTAGGGACGCCAGAGACCCAGTACTTC. This codes for CASSLGTPETQYF.

V is TRBV4-1 and J is TRBJ1-1; 8 bases are a match to TRBD1. Germline loops: CDR1 MGHRA, CDR2 YSYEKL. Germline trimming cut 3 bases from V and 2 bases from J; bases unmatched to any gene: 8. The CDR3 length is 16 residues. This CDR3 reads CASSQDRDRLNTEAFF. Written as DNA, the CDR3 is TGCGCCAGCAGCCAGGACCGGGACAGGCTTAACACTGAAGCTTTCTTT.

This chain joins TRBV6-1 and TRBJ2-7; D assignment may be TRBD1 or TRBD2 (5 bases each). Germline V gives CDR1 MNHNS, CDR2 SASEGT. Trimming removed 3 bases at V and 1 base at J, with 13 bases between. CDR3 length: 15 residues. CDR3: CASSEAGTASYEQYF. The CDR3, as DNA: TGTGCCAGCAGTGAGGCTGGGACCGCATCCTACGAGCAGTACTTC.

This chain connects TRBV11-3 to TRBJ2-3, with TRBD1 matching over 10 bases. The CDR3 has 15 residues. V dropped 1 base and J dropped 6; count of bases not matched to a gene: 4. Germline V gene data show CDR1 as SGHNT and CDR2 as YENEEA. The CDR3 reads CASSLGGTGVDTQYF. In DNA form, the CDR3 reads TGTGCCAGCAGCTTAGGAGGGACAGGGGTGGATACGCAGTATTTT. The complete variable domain, with remaining parts taken from reference TRBV11-3 and TRBJ2-3, reads EAGVVQSPRYKIIEKKQPVAFWCNPISGHNTLYWYLQNLGQGPELLIRYENEEAVDDSQLPKDRFSAERLKGVDSTLKIQPAELGDSAVYLCASSLGGTGVDTQYFGPGTRLTVL.

Only one count was recorded for this clonotype. V is TRBV6-1 and J is TRBJ2-5; TRBD1 aligns across 11 bases. This CDR3 region has 14 residues. Germline CDR1 is MNHNS and CDR2 is SASEGT. Losses at the gene ends were 6 bases for V and 8 bases for J; bases not matched to a gene: 8. The CDR3 reads CASRTGQGVGTQYF. Here the CDR3 DNA reads TGTGCCAGCAGAACGGGACAGGGGGTGGGTACCCAGTACTTC.

On this clonotype: This sequence may be a read error, since a much larger clone differs from it by one base. The chain carries TRBV6-4 and TRBJ2-2; 8 nucleotides line up with TRBD2. CDR3 length: 16 amino acids. The germline V gene has CDR1 MRHNA and CDR2 SNTAGT. The CDR3 DNA is TGTGCCAGCAGTGGTACAAGCGGGGGCGACACCGGGGAGCCGTTTTTT. It yields the protein CASSGTSGGDTGEPFF.

This clonotype was recorded a few times. The rearrangement joins TRBV4-1 to TRBJ1-1; 8 bases agree with TRBD1. J gave up 1 base and V 1 base, and 2 bases lay outside the gene matches. The CDR3 totals 15 residues. Germline lookup yields CDR1 MGHRA and CDR2 YSYEKL. The CDR3 is CASSQGQGANTEAFF. The CDR3 bases are TGCGCCAGCAGCCAAGGCCAGGGGGCGAACACTGAAGCTTTCTTT.

Within the sample, this clonotype is medium-sized (0.01 to 0.1%). The J gene is TRBJ2-2, the V gene TRBV6-1; the match to TRBD1 covers 11 bases. In germline, CDR1 is MNHNS, CDR2 SASEGT. This CDR3 has 16 residues. J lost 4 bases, V lost 4 bases, and 5 bases had no gene match. This chain's CDR3 is CASSAGTGGSTGELFF. Written as DNA, the CDR3 is TGTGCCAGCAGTGCCGGGACAGGGGGTTCCACCGGGGAGCTGTTTTTT.

This clonotype qualifies as large. This sequence joins TRBV24-1 and TRBJ2-1; 7 nucleotides line up with TRBD1. After removal of 9 bases from V and 3 bases from J, the junction contained 7 bases not matched to a gene. The CDR3 length is 14 residues. Germline V gene lookup returns CDR1 KGHDR and CDR2 SFDVKD. In DNA, the CDR3 is TGTGCCACCGCTGACAGGGAAGTCTACAATGAGCAGTTCTTC. Encoded protein: CATADREVYNEQFF.

This chain joins TRBV10-1 and TRBJ2-2; D is possibly TRBD2 (5 bases). V lost 8 bases and J lost 2, with 9 bases in between. The germline CDR1 and CDR2 sequences are WNHNN and SYGVQD (reference sequence). This CDR3 spans 13 amino acids. In DNA, the CDR3 is TGCGCCAGCCGCGAGGGAAACACCGGGGAGCTGTTTTTT. Its translation: CASREGNTGELFF.

The DNA of the CDR3 is TGTGCCAGTACTTGGGGCTATAACTATGGCTACACCTTC. Its protein is CASTWGYNYGYTF. V usage is TRBV6-1 and J usage is TRBJ1-2; the D gene is possibly TRBD1 (5 bases). The CDR3 extends over 13 amino acids. Trimming took off 9 bases at V and 1 base at J, with 12 bases between the two ends. Germline CDR1 and CDR2: MNHNS and SASEGT.

This chain joins TRBV12-3 or TRBV12-4 and TRBJ2-2; 8 bases align to TRBD1. V shed 1 base and J 0 bases; nucleotides not matched to a gene: 4. The CDR3 spans 17 residues. The CDR3 here is CASSLGTGSANTGELFF. CDR3 nucleotide sequence: TGTGCCAGCAGTTTAGGGACAGGGAGCGCGAACACCGGGGAGCTGTTTTTT.

The V and J genes are TRBV6-1 and TRBJ1-1; D gene uncertain. This CDR3 comprises 13 residues. The germline V gene encodes CDR1 MNHNS and CDR2 SASEGT. V was pared by 6 bases and J by 0 bases, with 8 bases between. The DNA for the CDR3 is TGTGCCAGCAGCCCAGATGTGAACACTGAAGCTTTCTTT. Protein sequence: CASSPDVNTEAFF.

V and J are TRBV6-5 and TRBJ2-2, with D maybe TRBD1 (6 bases). Germline CDR1 reads MNHEY; CDR2 reads SVGAGI. This CDR3 is 12 amino acids long. Trimming took off 2 bases at V and 9 bases at J, with 7 bases between the two ends. The chain's CDR3 is CASSYTGRELFF. As DNA, the CDR3 is TGTGCCAGCAGTTACACAGGGCGGGAGCTGTTTTTT.

This clonotype was seen more than once but under ten times. The rearrangement joins TRBV6-1 to TRBJ2-5, with D unresolved. Germline V gene sequence: CDR1 MNHNS, CDR2 SASEGT. The CDR3 extends over 15 amino acids. V lost 7 bases and J 0 bases, leaving 15 bases between the germline ends. The CDR3 region is CASTRSLGHQETQYF. The CDR3 region has the DNA TGTGCCAGCACCAGATCATTAGGGCACCAAGAGACCCAGTACTTC.

The chain is built from TRBV6-1 and TRBJ1-4; 7 bases are a match to TRBD1. Germline-derived CDR1 and CDR2 are MNHNS and SASEGT. This CDR3 has 13 residues. V shed 5 bases, J shed 12 bases, and the junction held 9 bases outside the gene matches. Written as DNA, the CDR3 is TGTGCCAGCAGTCAACTACAGGGGAGGGAACTGTTTTTT. As protein: CASSQLQGRELFF.